This T cell receptor beta chain is from a study of blood T cells in healthy people across ages. Overall study results and limits: Both naive CD4+ cell counts and diversity were greater in long-lived donors than in aged donors. Possibly, changes in expanded clonotypes were confounded because donor CMV status was unknown.

With respect to this clonotype: Its antigen remains unidentified.

All donors came from Russia, were Caucasian and healthy, and spanned ages about 6 to 100. Per individual sample, total RNA of at least 6 micrograms was extracted. Germline loops: CDR1 SEHNR, CDR2 FQNEAQ (reference sequence). The CDR3 covers 14 residues. The V end was cut by 5 bases, the J end by 6 bases, with 14 bases between. The second PCR ran roughly 6 to 11 cycles with a sample-barcoded 5' primer and J-beta primers. TCRdb passed the 5' RACE reads through MiXCR, listing each CDR3 protein once. The sample has about 830,000 distinct CDR3 sequences; less than 80% are singletons. The TCR originated in a man aged 30 to 39 in good health. This chain joins TRBV7-9 and TRBJ2-1; either TRBD1 or TRBD2 may fit D (5 bases each). Sequencing was done on a sample of blood. The CDR3: CASSEPGRINEQFF. The CDR3 nucleotides read TGTGCCAGCAGCGAACCGGGACGGATCAATGAGCAGTTCTTC.